A selection of T cell receptor beta chains follows, all from one sample in a study of chemoradiotherapy in HPV16-positive cancers. Using immunoSEQ multiplex PCR, the repertoire was profiled, and TCRdb retains in-frame clones only, with some absent. This table holds 4,500 to 6,500 clones, 80% to 85% found once. The sample was gathered from a patient who underwent chemoradiotherapy. These receptor sequences come from a human donor with HPV-associated anogenital cancer. Both conserved end residues are trimmed from each CDR3. Each record gives: CDR3 protein, V gene, J gene.

CDR3: ASNSLAARGEQF
V: TRBV5-5
J: TRBJ2-1

CDR3: ASSPALGGDGNTIY
V: TRBV7-9
J: TRBJ1-3

CDR3: SVLSGNTIY
V: TRBV29-1
J: TRBJ1-3

CDR3: ASSLYRYPRTGELF
V: TRBV19
J: TRBJ2-2

CDR3: ASSPEGTGGTEAF
V: TRBV7-8
J: TRBJ1-1

CDR3: ATIGNTEAF
V: TRBV27
J: TRBJ1-1

CDR3: ASTDGAGTDTQY
V: TRBV7-8
J: TRBJ2-3

CDR3: ASSSQGQGYTGELF
V: TRBV7-8
J: TRBJ2-2

CDR3: ASSQVSGRTDNEQF
V: TRBV4-1
J: TRBJ2-1

CDR3: AWSRAGNRQPQH
V: TRBV30
J: TRBJ1-5

CDR3: ASSSFGHASGNTIY
V: TRBV28
J: TRBJ1-3

CDR3: ASSSGGGVGTEAF
V: TRBV7-2
J: TRBJ1-1

CDR3: ASSLNRLAAYNEQF
V: TRBV7-9
J: TRBJ2-1

CDR3: ASSVGETPYGYT
V: TRBV9
J: TRBJ1-2

CDR3: ASSVDATRQPQH
V: TRBV19
J: TRBJ1-5

CDR3: ASSVEASWEQF
V: TRBV6-1
J: TRBJ2-1

CDR3: ASGLARNEQF
V: TRBV12-5
J: TRBJ2-1

CDR3: ASSPLGSVGMNTEAF
V: TRBV14
J: TRBJ1-1

CDR3: ASTISRDRGIQPQH
V: TRBV19
J: TRBJ1-5

CDR3: ASSIGDRGNSPLH
V: TRBV19
J: TRBJ1-6

CDR3: ASSATWGGTGYT
V: TRBV19
J: TRBJ1-2

CDR3: ASSLGPSTEAF
V: TRBV9
J: TRBJ1-1

CDR3: ASSKTEHTEAF
V: TRBV13
J: TRBJ1-1

CDR3: ASSFGQGAHEQF
V: TRBV7-3
J: TRBJ2-1

CDR3: ATRGVGEYGYT
V: TRBV4-1
J: TRBJ1-2

CDR3: ASSEREGGKKVYGYT
V: TRBV6-1
J: TRBJ1-2

CDR3: ASSPRGTYGYT
V: TRBV18
J: TRBJ1-2

CDR3: ASKSSGTGQYGKLF
V: TRBV2
J: TRBJ1-4

CDR3: ASSPTRDRATNEKLF
V: TRBV28
J: TRBJ1-4

CDR3: ASRPPQAYEQY
V: TRBV25-1
J: TRBJ2-7

CDR3: ASSKDHRGGGANVLT
V: TRBV21-1
J: TRBJ2-6

CDR3: ASSSSLGTGYNEQF
V: TRBV7-3
J: TRBJ2-1

CDR3: AISASELYGYT
V: TRBV10-3
J: TRBJ1-2

CDR3: ASSSSGRKYEQY
V: TRBV5-6
J: TRBJ2-7

CDR3: ASSVNPGQGNEKLF
V: TRBV5-1
J: TRBJ1-4

CDR3: ASSLVTGEKLF
V: TRBV7-9
J: TRBJ1-4

CDR3: ASLMGNYGYT
V: TRBV19
J: TRBJ1-2

CDR3: ASSYGTANTEAF
V: TRBV5-1
J: TRBJ1-1

CDR3: ASSYSGHRTTDTQY
V: TRBV6-5
J: TRBJ2-3

CDR3: ASSYSRSGSSYEQY
V: TRBV6-5
J: TRBJ2-7

CDR3: ASSLNTRGVTL
V: TRBV7-9
J: TRBJ1-1

CDR3: ASSSPGRFEAF
V: TRBV6-5
J: TRBJ1-1

CDR3: ASSPQGGPKETQY
V: TRBV28
J: TRBJ2-5

CDR3: ASSSRGFNEKLF
V: TRBV7-9
J: TRBJ1-4

CDR3: ASSGERGRKTEAF
V: TRBV2
J: TRBJ1-1